This T cell receptor (beta chain) originates from a study of shared clonotypes between healthy human individuals (dated by TCRdb to 2019 to 2021). Concerning the study at large: The cohort comprised two women and a few men aged 18 to 49 years. To estimate repertoire size and how much clonotypes are shared between individuals, the study performed deep sequencing of blood TCR repertoires from about five healthy adults. Between about 0.8 and 9 billion PBMCs per donor were obtained by leukapheresis. To increase sequencing depth and limit assay-specific biases, TCR repertoire library preparation and sequencing were carried out by different laboratories using diverse techniques. For each donor, three plates each were used for CD4 naive and CD4 memory, two plates were used for CD8 naive, and one plate was used for CD8 memory. General study outcomes and caveats: Roughly 5% of naive CD4, 3.5% of naive CD8, roughly 2.4% of memory CD4, and 0.4% of memory CD8 clonotypes were shared across a few donors. Sampling was restricted to blood, and TCR repertoires in tissues likely differ from the TCR repertoires found in blood. Compared with non-shared clonotypes, the clonotypes found in all four sorted-subset donors had higher generation probabilities. Larger estimated clonotype richness was generally found for naive subsets than for memory subsets. Based on pairwise subsampling, the degree of clonotype sharing among donors was expected to be affected by sequencing depth. Rarefaction of sorted-subset datasets indicated incomplete sequencing despite the large sequencing depth. Because the study included a small number of donors, the genetic and exposure-history diversity represented was limited.

Regarding this clone: Its antigen is not yet known. This may be a read error, as it is one base from a much larger clone.

The donors were healthy, HIV-negative adults with no recently reported acute infections or vaccinations. All donors were Caucasian adults living in Nashville, Tennessee, USA. CD4+ T cells were enriched by magnetic negative selection, after which naive cells were positively selected on CD45RA and the negative fraction was taken as the memory subset. Blood was collected by leukapheresis, and PBMCs were isolated by Ficoll-Histopaque density gradient centrifugation and then cryopreserved in liquid nitrogen vapor phase. Purity and quantity of every magnetically sorted T cell population were checked by analytical flow cytometry. Each sorted fraction had its genomic DNA isolated and then quantified by UV absorbance on a Nanodrop 2000c. Using the deep immunoSEQ assay, TCR CDR3 regions were amplified from genomic DNA by multiplex PCR. Extracted genomic DNA from each cell subset was distributed evenly across all wells of several immunoSEQ 96-well plates, and each plate was treated as a replicate. For sorted subsets, each replicate PCR was loaded with 150 to 250 ng genomic DNA, equivalent to 30,000 or so T cell genomes. The purified libraries were quantified using a Qubit 3.0 fluorometer, sized with a Bioanalyzer 2100, and then quantified again using the KAPA Library Quantification kit. Each immunoSEQ 96-well plate was sequenced on its own single-read 150-cycle Illumina NextSeq 550 flow cell. The authors' analysis ran thus. The immunoSEQ output contained only junctional sequences without quality scores, so filtering could not match that applied to full-length reads. Sequences were annotated with PyIR, a Python wrapper for IgBLAST v1.9, and V/J genes and CDR3 were assigned using IMGT germline references. Reads were removed for weak V/J assignments (E-value above 1e-6), missing CDR3, stop codons, out-of-frame junctions, or ambiguous translated residues. V3J clonotypes were defined as sequences sharing an identical inferred V gene, J gene, and CDR3 amino acid sequence. Percentage overlap between repertoires was calculated by dividing the number of shared unique clonotypes by the size of the smaller repertoire. Three approaches were used to assess repertoire richness: RTK rarefaction, the Chao1 estimator, and Recon v2.1 estimates of unobserved clonotypes. Generation probabilities for all TCRbeta clonotypes obtained by the gDNA method from several donors were computed using OLGA. Entries here come from immuneACCESS through TCRdb and include only in-frame sequences with V and J called. Some clones fail to appear in such tables; in the studies checked, an unresolved V gene covers under half of the shortfall, and the cause of the remainder is unknown. Clonal size and the V and J genes are those of that table, whereas D and trimming came from the DNA. For this sample the table gives roughly 760,000 clones, of which around 74% were detected only once. Clones ranked in the top ten supply more than 1.5% of the sample.

V loses 8 bases, J loses 1 base, and the germline ends lie 13 bases apart. The CDR1 and CDR2 encoded by the germline V gene are KGHSH and LQKENI. Spanning cysteine to phenylalanine, the CDR3 consists of 14 amino acids. The read is trimmed to its CDR3 DNA, 42 bases read in frame from base 1. The specimen sequenced was memory CD4+ T cells sorted from blood. The cell subset or site label, read with the paper, signifies: CD45RA-negative fraction. Here the chain combines TRBV18 and TRBJ2-3, with TRBD2 perhaps the D gene, on 6 matching bases. The TCR was taken from a woman in her twenties or thirties in good health. Read as DNA, the sequence is TGTGCCAGCCCAAAGGCTAGCGGCACAGATACGCAGTATTTT. This codes for CASPKASGTDTQYF.